This T cell receptor beta chain emerged from a study of OX40 agonist ivuxolimab in advanced cancers. The wider study: Antecedent anti-PD-1, anti-PD-L1 or anti-CTLA-4 therapy was permissible, with roughly 36% having received some.

TCRdb's table, derived via immunoSEQ multiplex PCR, lists solely in-frame clones and lacks some. The sample shows approximately 50,000 clones, about 80% of them seen only once. Germline values: CDR1 SGHRS, CDR2 YFSETQ. V was clipped by 7 bases and J by 5 bases; unmatched bases: 9. The CDR3 is made up of 15 amino acids. Details on this clone: The antigen is undetermined.

Study-wide results and caveats: Individuals who were partial responders at 0.1-3.0 mg/kg had clonal expansion that ranked among the lowest. CD4+ and CD8+ T cells in blood underwent clonal expansion by week 6 at 0.1 to 3.0 mg/kg.

The source of this sequence is an adult with an advanced solid tumor such as melanoma, head and neck, liver or kidney cancer. Material: CD4+ or CD8+ T cells sorted from blood, obtained in a trial of the OX40 agonist ivuxolimab. The chain is built from TRBV5-1 and TRBJ2-2, with 9 bases fitting TRBD1. The CDR3 spells CASQERTGATGELFF. The CDR3 bases are TGCGCCAGCCAGGAGAGGACAGGGGCAACCGGGGAGCTGTTTTTT.